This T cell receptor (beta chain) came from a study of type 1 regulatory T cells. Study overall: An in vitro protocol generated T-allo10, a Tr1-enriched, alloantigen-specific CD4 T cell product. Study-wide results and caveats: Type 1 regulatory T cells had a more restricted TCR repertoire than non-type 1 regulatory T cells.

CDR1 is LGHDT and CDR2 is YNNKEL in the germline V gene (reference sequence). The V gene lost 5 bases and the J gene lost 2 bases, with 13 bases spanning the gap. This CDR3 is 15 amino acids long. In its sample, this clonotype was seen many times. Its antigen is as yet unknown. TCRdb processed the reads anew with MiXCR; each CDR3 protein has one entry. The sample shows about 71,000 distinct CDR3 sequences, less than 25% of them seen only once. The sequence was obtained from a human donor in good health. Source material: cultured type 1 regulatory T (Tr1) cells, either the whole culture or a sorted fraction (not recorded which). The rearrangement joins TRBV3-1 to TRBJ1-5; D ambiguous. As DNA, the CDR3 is TGTGCCAGCAGCGAAAGTGGGTTTGGCAATCAGCCCCAGCATTTT. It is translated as CASSESGFGNQPQHF.